This is a list of T cell receptor beta chains from one sample in a study of T cell repertoires in ileal Crohn's disease. Profiled with immunoSEQ multiplex PCR; TCRdb holds only in-frame clones, not every one. The table includes roughly 16,000 clones, approximately 70% detected once. Sample: ileal tissue. The receptors here all came from an adult with Crohn's disease. CDR3s include the opening cysteine and the closing phenylalanine or tryptophan. The D gene is left open where the match is weak. A clone size is listed for some rows: how often the clone was seen (once, few, many), or a class if it is expanded.

clone size: .
V gene: TRBV6-1
D gene: TRBD1
CDR3 length: 14
J gene: TRBJ1-1
CDR3 DNA: TGTGCCAGCAGTCTACGACAGGGGTCGGCTGAAGCTTTCTTT
CDR3 protein: CASSLRQGSAEAFF

clone size: .
V gene: TRBV15
D gene: .
CDR3 length: 14
J gene: TRBJ2-1
CDR3 DNA: TGTGCCACCAGCAGAGGGTCGGGACTCGATGAGCAGTTCTTC
CDR3 protein: CATSRGSGLDEQFF

clone size: .
V gene: TRBV15
D gene: .
CDR3 length: 14
J gene: TRBJ2-7
CDR3 DNA: TGTGCCACCAGCAGAGCAGGGGACTCCTACGAGCAGTACTTC
CDR3 protein: CATSRAGDSYEQYF

clone size: .
V gene: TRBV30
D gene: TRBD2
CDR3 length: 13
J gene: TRBJ2-7
CDR3 DNA: TGTGCCTGGAGTCCCCGCCGGGGGGGGGAGCAGTACTTC
CDR3 protein: CAWSPRRGGEQYF

clone size: .
V gene: TRBV6-1
D gene: .
CDR3 length: 13
J gene: TRBJ1-2
CDR3 DNA: TGTGCCAGCAGTGAAGTCCCAGGGGATGGCTACACCTTC
CDR3 protein: CASSEVPGDGYTF

clone size: .
V gene: TRBV19
D gene: .
CDR3 length: 15
J gene: TRBJ1-1
CDR3 DNA: TGTGCCAGTAGTAGGTCTGGAGGATTTAACACTGAAGCTTTCTTT
CDR3 protein: CASSRSGGFNTEAFF

clone size: .
V gene: TRBV4-2
D gene: .
CDR3 length: 15
J gene: TRBJ2-3
CDR3 DNA: TGTGCCAGCAGCCAAGAGGGGCAGGGTGGAGATACGCAGTATTTT
CDR3 protein: CASSQEGQGGDTQYF

clone size: .
V gene: TRBV6-1
D gene: .
CDR3 length: 12
J gene: TRBJ1-6
CDR3 DNA: TGTGCCAGCAGAATGGGCAGATCACCCCTCCACTTT
CDR3 protein: CASRMGRSPLHF

clone size: .
V gene: TRBV15
D gene: .
CDR3 length: 15
J gene: TRBJ2-6
CDR3 DNA: TGTGCCACCAGCAGAGCGGGAGCTGGGGCCAACGTCCTGACTTTC
CDR3 protein: CATSRAGAGANVLTF

clone size: .
V gene: TRBV5-1
D gene: TRBD2
CDR3 length: 18
J gene: TRBJ2-1
CDR3 DNA: TGCGCCAGCAGCTTTGGGATATGGACTAGCGGGGGGGCCGGTGAGCAGTTCTTC
CDR3 protein: CASSFGIWTSGGAGEQFF

clone size: .
V gene: TRBV19
D gene: .
CDR3 length: 15
J gene: TRBJ1-1
CDR3 DNA: TGTGCCAGTAGTATTGGGGGGGGGCCTGGCTCGCGAGCTTTCTTT
CDR3 protein: CASSIGGGPGSRAFF

clone size: few
V gene: TRBV27
D gene: TRBD1
CDR3 length: 16
J gene: TRBJ1-1
CDR3 DNA: TGTGCCAGCAGTTCGCCGGGGCGGGGACAGGGCACTGAAGCTTTCTTT
CDR3 protein: CASSSPGRGQGTEAFF

clone size: .
V gene: TRBV19
D gene: .
CDR3 length: 15
J gene: TRBJ2-4
CDR3 DNA: TGTGCCAGTAGTATTAACTTCTTAGCCAAAAACATTCAGTACTTC
CDR3 protein: CASSINFLAKNIQYF